The rows below give T cell receptor beta chains drawn from one sample of a study of identical twins. Using its own MiXCR run on the 5' RACE reads, TCRdb lists one record per CDR3 protein. This table holds 400,000 to 550,000 distinct CDR3 sequences, 24% found once. These data also formed part of another study, on T cells expressing NK-cell markers.

Specimen: CD4+ T cells sorted from blood. These receptors were taken from a woman younger than 35 in good health. Each CDR3 is given without its conserved first and last residue. Fields, in order: J gene, V gene, CDR3 protein.

TRBJ2-6,TRBV5-1,ASSLETPNVLT
TRBJ2-7,TRBV7-9,ASSLLARTEQY
TRBJ2-1,TRBV9,ASSVGASVYNEQF
TRBJ1-5,TRBV5-5,ASSPRFDITNNQPQH
TRBJ2-1,TRBV11-2,ASSLAYLRGGNEQF
TRBJ1-1,TRBV20-1,SARDPQNTEAF
TRBJ1-1,TRBV12-3/TRBV12-4,ASSYEMATTEAF
TRBJ2-7,TRBV12-3/TRBV12-4,ASSFRVPDEQY
TRBJ2-3,TRBV28,ASSVAGAEGDTQY
TRBJ1-6,TRBV6-1,ASYGLYNSPLH
TRBJ2-4,TRBV12-3/TRBV12-4,ASSLATSGGGIQY
TRBJ2-7,TRBV5-4,ASSLEQGSYEQY
TRBJ1-1,TRBV7-8,ASSPFRAETEAF
TRBJ1-1,TRBV5-1,ASSFRTANTEAF
TRBJ2-7,TRBV5-6,ASSLRYLYEQY
TRBJ2-7,TRBV15,ATSRDSGEQY
TRBJ2-5,TRBV30,ARGVQTQY
TRBJ2-7,TRBV7-9,ASSLVEVAGEQY
TRBJ2-2,TRBV10-2,ASNPDSGSVGTGELF